This is a list of T cell receptor beta chains from one sample in a study of CXCR3-negative and CXCR3-positive naive CD8 T cells. One entry per CDR3 protein, without DNA, is what TCRdb gives after re-calling the 5' RACE reads. Reported are about 28,000 distinct CDR3 sequences; the ten largest clones contain roughly 10%. The sequenced sample consisted of memory CD8+ T cells from blood. The receptors were sampled from a human donor in good health. Some clones in this sample may be carry-over from other donors' samples. The CDR3 runs from the conserved cysteine through the conserved F or W.

15	TRBV6-4	TRBJ2-1	CASSDSGVSYNEQFF
14	TRBV9	TRBJ2-3	CASSVLQGADTQYF
16	TRBV12-3/TRBV12-4	TRBJ2-5	CASSLSSAEFQETQYF
17	TRBV3-1	TRBJ2-1	CASSQAELAGGDNEQFF
13	TRBV27	TRBJ2-1	CASSPTTVNEQFF
14	TRBV11-2	TRBJ2-7	CASSLFAGAYEQYF
14	TRBV12-3/TRBV12-4	TRBJ2-7	CASSPLAGGLEQYF
16	TRBV7-8	TRBJ2-7	CASSSRVAGAPYEQYF
17	TRBV6-6	TRBJ2-1	CASSSDSSPWGYNEQFF
16	TRBV11-2	TRBJ1-1	CASSPHEPGENTEAFF
18	TRBV13	TRBJ1-4	CASSLRVGTVGSNEKLFF
14	TRBV5-1	TRBJ2-7	CASSIDPQGYEQYF
13	TRBV29-1	TRBJ1-1	CSVRGATLPEAFF
14	TRBV7-9	TRBJ1-2	CASSLVAEPYGYTF
11	TRBV6-5	TRBJ2-5	CATGQTETQYF
19	TRBV19	TRBJ2-1	CASSIRGIVASGGGNEQFF
14	TRBV7-3	TRBJ2-1	CASSGGQVNNEQFF
13	TRBV12-3/TRBV12-4	TRBJ1-1	CASSLSGNTEAFF
14	TRBV29-1	TRBJ2-2	CSVEDAPNTGELFF
15	TRBV24-1	TRBJ2-2	CATSDHLGGPGELFF
15	TRBV27	TRBJ2-7	CASSPPSEGVGEQYF
18	TRBV6-2/TRBV6-3	TRBJ2-7	CASSPPPDRAPSLYEQYF
14	TRBV6-2/TRBV6-3	TRBJ1-5	CASEGQGAHQPQHF
13	TRBV11-2	TRBJ1-1	CASSGGTGTEAFF
13	TRBV7-6	TRBJ2-7	CASSPLAGFEQYF